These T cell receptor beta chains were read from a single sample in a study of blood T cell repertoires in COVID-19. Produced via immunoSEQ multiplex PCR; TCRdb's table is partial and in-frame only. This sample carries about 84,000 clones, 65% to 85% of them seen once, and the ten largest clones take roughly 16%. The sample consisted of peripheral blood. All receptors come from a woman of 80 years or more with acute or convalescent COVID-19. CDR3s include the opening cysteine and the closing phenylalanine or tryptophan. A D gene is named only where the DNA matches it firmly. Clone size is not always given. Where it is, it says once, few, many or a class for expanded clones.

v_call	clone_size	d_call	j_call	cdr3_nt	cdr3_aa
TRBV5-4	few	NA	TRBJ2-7	TGTGCCAGCAGCCGCGACAGTTTCCAGGGCTACGAGCAGTACTTC	CASSRDSFQGYEQYF
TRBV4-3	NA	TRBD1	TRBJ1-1	TGCGCCAGCAGCCAAGGGACAGGGGTTAGGACTGAAGCTTTCTTT	CASSQGTGVRTEAFF
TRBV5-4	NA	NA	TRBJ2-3	TGTGCCAGCAGCTTCGGACTGTTCCTAGATACGCAGTATTTT	CASSFGLFLDTQYF
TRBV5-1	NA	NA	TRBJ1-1	TGCGCCAGCAGCTTGGGCCGCGGTGAAGCTTTCTTT	CASSLGRGEAFF
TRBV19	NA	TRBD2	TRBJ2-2	TGTGCCAGTAGTCCCTCCTCTGGCGGGGGGCCGAACACCGGGGAGCTGTTTTTT	CASSPSSGGGPNTGELFF
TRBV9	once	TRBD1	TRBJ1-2	TGTGCCAGCAGCGTGACAGGGGATTCTAACTATGGCTACACCTTC	CASSVTGDSNYGYTF
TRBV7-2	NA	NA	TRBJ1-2	TGTGCCAGCAGCTTAACGCCTGGAGCGCCTAACTATGGCTACACCTTC	CASSLTPGAPNYGYTF
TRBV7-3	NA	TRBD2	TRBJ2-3	TGTGCCAGCAGCTTTAAGGCTAGCGGGGGGATCACAGATACGCAGTATTTT	CASSFKASGGITDTQYF
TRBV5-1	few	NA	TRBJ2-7	TGCGCCAGCAGCTTGGGACAGGCTCTCTCCTACGAGCAGTACTTC	CASSLGQALSYEQYF
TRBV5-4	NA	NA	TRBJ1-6	TGTGCCACATCCCCGGGGGGCCAGCTTACTTCACCCCTCCACTTT	CATSPGGQLTSPLHF
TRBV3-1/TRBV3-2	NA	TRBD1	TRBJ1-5	TGTGCCAGCAGCTCTCAGGGGGCGGTTCAGCCCCAGCATTTT	CASSSQGAVQPQHF
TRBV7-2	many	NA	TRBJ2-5	TGTGCCAGCAGCGGACAGAGAACGGAGACCCAGTACTTC	CASSGQRTETQYF
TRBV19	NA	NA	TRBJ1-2	TGTGCCAGTACAAGCGGATCCTATGGCTACACCTTC	CASTSGSYGYTF
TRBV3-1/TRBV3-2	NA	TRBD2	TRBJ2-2	TGTGCCAGCAGCCTCCCGAGGGGCGGGGGGAACACCGGGGAGCTGTTTTTT	CASSLPRGGGNTGELFF
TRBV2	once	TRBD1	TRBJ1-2	TGTGCCAGCGAACGGGACAGGGAAGGCTACACCTTC	CASERDREGYTF
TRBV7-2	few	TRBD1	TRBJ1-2	TGTGCCAGCCCATCCGGGACAGGGCTCTATGGCTACACCTTC	CASPSGTGLYGYTF
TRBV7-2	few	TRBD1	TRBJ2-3	TGTGCCAGCAGCTTAGAAGCGGCAGGGGGTGGCACAGATACGCAGTATTTT	CASSLEAAGGGTDTQYF
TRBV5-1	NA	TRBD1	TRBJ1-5	TGCGCCAGCAGCAAAACCGGGACAGGGAACAATCAGCCCCAGCATTTT	CASSKTGTGNNQPQHF
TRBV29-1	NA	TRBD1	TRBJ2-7	TGCAGCGGGCGGACAGGGGGAAACGAGCAGTACTTC	CSGRTGGNEQYF
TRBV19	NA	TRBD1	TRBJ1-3	TGTGCCAGTAGTATAACAGGGGGTAGAAACACCATATATTTT	CASSITGGRNTIYF
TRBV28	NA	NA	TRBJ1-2	TGTGCCAGCAGTTTAATCGGGACACAACTGGCTGGCTACACCTTC	CASSLIGTQLAGYTF
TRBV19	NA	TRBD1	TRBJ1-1	TGTGCCAGTAGGCCGGGACAGGGGGCTATAAGCACTGAAGCTTTCTTT	CASRPGQGAISTEAFF
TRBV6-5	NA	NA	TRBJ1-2	TGTGCCAGCAGTCTATCCCGCCAGGGAGGGAATGGCTACACCTTC	CASSLSRQGGNGYTF
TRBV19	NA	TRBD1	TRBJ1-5	TGTGCCAGTAGTGCCGGGGACAGGGGGGTTCAGCCCCAGCATTTT	CASSAGDRGVQPQHF
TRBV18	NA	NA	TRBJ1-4	TGTGCCAGCTCACCACGGGGAGGGGCTGATGAAAAACTGTTTTTT	CASSPRGGADEKLFF
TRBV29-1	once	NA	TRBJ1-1	TGCAGCGTTTTAGGAGCAGTAAACACTGAAGCTTTCTTT	CSVLGAVNTEAFF
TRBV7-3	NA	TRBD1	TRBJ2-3	TGTGCCAGCAGCTTAAGACGCGGCAGGGGGCAGGGAGATACGCAGTATTTT	CASSLRRGRGQGDTQYF
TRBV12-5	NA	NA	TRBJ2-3	TGTGCTAGTGGTCAACCCCCGGGGATCCTCACAGATACGCAGTATTTT	CASGQPPGILTDTQYF
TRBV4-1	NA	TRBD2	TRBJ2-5	TGCGCCAGCAGCCACAGACAGCGGGGGGGCCCCGAGACCCAGTACTTC	CASSHRQRGGPETQYF
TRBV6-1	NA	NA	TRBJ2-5	TGTGCCAGCAGTGAAAGGGGGCAAGAGACCCAGTACTTC	CASSERGQETQYF
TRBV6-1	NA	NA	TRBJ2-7	TGTGCCAGCAGTGAATTTAGGGGGAACGAGCAGTACTTC	CASSEFRGNEQYF
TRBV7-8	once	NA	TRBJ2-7	TGTGCCAGCAGCAGCCGAACCGCCTACGAGCAGTACTTC	CASSSRTAYEQYF
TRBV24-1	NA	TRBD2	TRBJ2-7	TGTGCCACCAGCCCGGGCGGGGGATCCTACGAGCAGTACTTC	CATSPGGGSYEQYF
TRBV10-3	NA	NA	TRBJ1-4	TGTGCCATCAGTGACGATTATTCCACAGCAACTAATGAAAAACTGTTTTTT	CAISDDYSTATNEKLFF
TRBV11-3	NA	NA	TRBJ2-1	TGTGCCAGCAGCTTAAGTGGGGGACAACGCAATGAGCAGTTCTTC	CASSLSGGQRNEQFF
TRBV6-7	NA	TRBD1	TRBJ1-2	TGTGCCAGCAGACTGACAGGGGGCTACACCTTC	CASRLTGGYTF
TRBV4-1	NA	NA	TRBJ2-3	TGCGCCAGCAGCCAAGATAGCCCGAGAGATACGCAGTATTTT	CASSQDSPRDTQYF
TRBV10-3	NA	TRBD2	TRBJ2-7	TGTGCCACGTCTAGCGGGGGGTTAGGCGAGCAGTACTTC	CATSSGGLGEQYF
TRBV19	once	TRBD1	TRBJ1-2	TGTGCCACCAACAGGGGGGGCAACTATGGCTACACCTTC	CATNRGGNYGYTF
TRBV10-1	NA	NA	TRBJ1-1	TGCGCCAGCAGTGTCAATCCGAACGGTGAAGCTTTCTTT	CASSVNPNGEAFF
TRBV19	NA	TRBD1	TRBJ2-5	TGTGCCAGTAGTCTCCTGACAGGGAGAGGAGAGACCCAGTACTTC	CASSLLTGRGETQYF
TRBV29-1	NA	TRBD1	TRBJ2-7	TGCAGCGTCCTCTTCGCGCGAAGGGGGCTTTCCTACGAGCAGTACTTC	CSVLFARRGLSYEQYF
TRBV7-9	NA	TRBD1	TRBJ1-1	TGTGCCAGCAGCTTATCGACTCCTGGGACAGGGGGAGGAAGGACTGAAGCTTTCTTT	CASSLSTPGTGGGRTEAFF
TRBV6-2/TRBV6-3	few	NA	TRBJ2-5	TGTGCCAGCAGCCTAGCGCCAGAGACCCAGTACTTC	CASSLAPETQYF
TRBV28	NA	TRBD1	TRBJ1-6	TGTGCCAGCAGTTTAGTAAGACAGGGGGTTCATAATTCACCCCTCCACTTT	CASSLVRQGVHNSPLHF
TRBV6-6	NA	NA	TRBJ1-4	TGTGCCAGCAGTTCGCAGGGGAACTTCGTAGAAAAACTGTTTTTT	CASSSQGNFVEKLFF
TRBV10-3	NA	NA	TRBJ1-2	TGTGCCATCAGAACAACTGGGCATGAGAACTATGGCTACACCTTC	CAIRTTGHENYGYTF
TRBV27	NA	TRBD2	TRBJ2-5	TGTGCCAGCACCTCGGCCCTCACTAGCGGGGGGTACGGAGAAGAGACCCAGTACTTC	CASTSALTSGGYGEETQYF
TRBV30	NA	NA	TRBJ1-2	TGTGCCTGGACCGGGAACCTACCTCGCTATGGCTACACCTTC	CAWTGNLPRYGYTF
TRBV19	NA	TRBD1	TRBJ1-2	TGTGCCAGTATGAGGACAGGGGGAAGCTATGGCTACACCTTC	CASMRTGGSYGYTF
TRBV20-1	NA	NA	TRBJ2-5	TGCAGTGCTAGAGAGGCCGCCCAGTACTTC	CSAREAAQYF
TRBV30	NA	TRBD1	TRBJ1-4	TGTGCCTGGGATAGACAGGGAAATGAAAAACTGTTTTTT	CAWDRQGNEKLFF
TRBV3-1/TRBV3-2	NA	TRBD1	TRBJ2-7	TGTGCCAGCAGCCCCTGGACAGGGGGAAACTCCTACGAGCAGTACTTC	CASSPWTGGNSYEQYF
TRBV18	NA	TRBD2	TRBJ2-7	TGTGCCAGCTCACCACTCGGGGGGGGGAGCTCCTACGAGCAGTACTTC	CASSPLGGGSSYEQYF
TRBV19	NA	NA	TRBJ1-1	TGTGCCAGTAGTATATTGGGAGAGGTCACTGAAGCTTTCTTT	CASSILGEVTEAFF
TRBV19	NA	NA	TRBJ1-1	TGTGCCAGTAGTATAACTTCCGACAGAAACACTGAAGCTTTCTTT	CASSITSDRNTEAFF
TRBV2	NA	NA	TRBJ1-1	TGTGCCAGCAGTCCTACAGGGTTCGAAGCTTTCTTT	CASSPTGFEAFF
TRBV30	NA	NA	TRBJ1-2	TGTGCCTTTGAGGGGGGGACCAACTATGGCTACACCTTC	CAFEGGTNYGYTF